Reported below is one T cell receptor (beta chain). Per the original methods: Estimation of nucleated cell counts relied on the amplification of reference gene primers. Repertoires were generated with immunoSEQ multiplex PCR, while TCRdb's copy carries only in-frame clones and drops some. V, J and clone size were drawn from that table, and D and trimming were deduced from the DNA. The sample includes 190,000 or so clones, about 87% of them seen just once. This sample stems from a study of blood T cell repertoires in COVID-19. This CDR3 has 14 amino acids. J lost 7 bases, V lost 6 bases, and 7 bases had no gene match. Germline CDR1 reads MNHEY; CDR2 reads SVGEGT. Individuals aged 18 to 89 years were recruited from 24 US areas. Self-reported history from a screening survey and questionnaire set each donor's cohort.

Sequenced sample: PBMCs or T cells enriched from blood (not recorded which). The J gene is TRBJ2-2, the V gene TRBV6-2 or TRBV6-3; 8 positions agree with TRBD1. The receptor comes from a young man with acute COVID-19. CDR3: CASSRPGQGGELFF. CDR3 nucleotides: TGTGCCAGCAGCCGCCCCGGACAGGGCGGGGAGCTGTTTTTT.